This is a list of T cell receptor beta chains from one sample in a study of T cells in Graves' hyperthyroidism and ophthalmopathy. Each CDR3 protein gets one entry after TCRdb re-called the multiplex PCR reads with MiXCR. In the table there are fewer than 500,000 distinct CDR3 sequences, about 15% of which are singletons. Material for sequencing was blood. All receptors come from a woman aged 25 to 39 with Graves' ophthalmopathy. Both conserved end residues are trimmed from each CDR3. Clone size is given for some rows only: seen once, a few or many times, or a class if the clone is expanded.

>TRBV12-3/TRBV12-4|TRBJ2-6|-
ASSPRLGDSGANVLT
>TRBV10-2|TRBJ2-5|many
ASSVHLQETQY
>TRBV15|TRBJ2-5|many
ATSRGTDRGTQETQY
>TRBV14|TRBJ1-1|many
ASSQETGWATEAF
>TRBV2|TRBJ2-2|many
ASSEKTIHHNTGELF
>TRBV11-3|TRBJ2-7|many
ASSNRREPYEQY
>TRBV7-9|TRBJ2-3|many
ASSLGGRGTDTQY
>TRBV2|TRBJ2-7|few
ASSDRLYEQY
>TRBV6-1|TRBJ1-3|many
ASSPGTSQTSGNTIY
>TRBV10-3|TRBJ2-7|few
AVGRPVAYEQY
>TRBV25-1|TRBJ2-6|many
ASSENWGGSGANVLT
>TRBV15|TRBJ1-3|few
ATSREQGSVGGGTIY
>TRBV7-2|TRBJ2-5|many
ASSYRPGTSVGPQETQY
>TRBV20-1|TRBJ1-1|many
SVSGSGTEAF
>TRBV6-1|TRBJ1-2|many
ASSKSERYGYT
>TRBV5-1|TRBJ2-3|many
ASSYRQQGANTDTQY
>TRBV10-3|TRBJ2-7|many
ATATGKDYEQY
>TRBV29-1|TRBJ1-4|few
SVEDRGLNEKLF
>TRBV3-1|TRBJ1-1|many
ASSPALLYRTEAF
>TRBV11-2|TRBJ1-2|many
ASSQNLNYGYT
>TRBV3-1|TRBJ2-1|many
ASSLAGDEQF
>TRBV27|TRBJ1-5|few
ASSRDRTGGVPQH
>TRBV18|TRBJ2-7|many
ASSPSLATGSYEQY
>TRBV5-6|TRBJ1-2|many
ASSLGKNGYT
>TRBV20-1|TRBJ2-7|many
SARTAAYEQY
>TRBV30|TRBJ2-5|many
AWSELAGPPGTQY
>TRBV27|TRBJ1-2|-
ASSLRGADYGYT
>TRBV7-8|TRBJ1-3|many
ASNDRAGDTIY
>TRBV28|TRBJ1-5|many
ASSDGVYGNHQPQH
>TRBV28|TRBJ2-4|many
ASKSPLAGGQSVSKNIQY
>TRBV20-1|TRBJ2-7|many
SARDQIPGQAGEQY
>TRBV16|TRBJ1-1|few
ASSQSYLSDRASHTEAF
>TRBV28|TRBJ2-5|many
ASSLLAASETQY
>TRBV6-1|TRBJ2-3|-
ASSRAGLHITDTQY
>TRBV7-2|TRBJ2-7|many
ASSLGGRTGKSYEQY